The 24 T cell receptor beta chains reported below all come from one sample, sequenced in a study of T cell responses to AZD1222 COVID-19 vaccine. Measured with immunoSEQ multiplex PCR; TCRdb has only the in-frame clones, and not every one. This table has over 85,000 clones, around 93% appearing once. The source was peripheral blood, collected 28 days after the second AZD1222 dose. The receptors were gathered from an adult who received the AZD1222 COVID-19 vaccine.

This sequence joins TRBV7-2 and TRBJ1-6; no clear D gene. This CDR3 has 20 residues. In germline, CDR1 is SGHTA, CDR2 FQGNSA. V was trimmed by 0 bases and J by 5 bases, leaving 23 bases between them. The CDR3 nucleotides are TGTGCCAGCAGCTTAGCCGCGGCTCTTCATCACTATTTAAATAATTCACCCCTCCACTTT. This gives the protein CASSLAAALHHYLNNSPLHF.

The chain couples TRBV27 to TRBJ1-5, with D possibly TRBD1 on 6 matching bases. Trimming stripped 2 bases from V and 3 bases from J, with 11 bases between. Germline-derived CDR1 and CDR2 are MNHEY and SMNVEV (reference sequence). The CDR3 is 15 residues long. CDR3 loop: CASSLDPGVNQPQHF. CDR3 bases: TGTGCCAGCAGTTTAGACCCAGGGGTCAATCAGCCCCAGCATTTT.

This clone was found once. The chain joins TRBV3-1 (or the pseudogene TRBV3-2) to TRBJ2-5, with TRBD2 identical over 7 bases. Germline V lookup: CDR1 LGHDT, CDR2 YNNKEL (reference sequence). The CDR3 spans 14 residues. V dropped 1 base and J dropped 4; count of bases not matched to a gene: 3. This chain's CDR3 is CASSQGGRGETQYF. CDR3 DNA sequence: TGTGCCAGCAGCCAAGGGGGGAGGGGAGAGACCCAGTACTTC.

The chain couples TRBV5-5 to TRBJ2-4; the D gene could be TRBD1 or TRBD2 (6 bases each). Germline V gene data show CDR1 as SGHKS and CDR2 as YYEKEE (reference sequence). V lost 9 bases and J 2 bases, leaving 18 bases between the germline ends. This CDR3 has 15 residues. The CDR3 reads CATGPGGTTKNIQYF. The CDR3 DNA follows: TGTGCCACCGGTCCTGGGGGGACAACCAAAAACATTCAGTACTTC.

The chain combines TRBV5-1 with TRBJ2-7, with TRBD1 as a possible D gene (5 bases). Deletions cut 4 bases from V and 3 bases from J, with 11 bases between. The CDR3 runs 13 residues. Per germline, CDR1 SGHRS and CDR2 YFSETQ. The CDR3, as DNA: TGCGCCAGCAGCATGGGCAGGGACTACGAGCAGTACTTC. It encodes CASSMGRDYEQYF. Drawing the rest from reference TRBV5-1 and TRBJ2-7, the complete variable domain is KAGVTQTPRYLIKTRGQQVTLSCSPISGHRSVSWYQQTPGQGLQFLFEYFSETQRNKGNFPGRFSGRQFSNSRSEMNVSTLELGDSALYLCASSMGRDYEQYFGPGTRLTVT.

The rearrangement uses TRBV10-2 and TRBJ2-1, with 12 bases matching TRBD2. Per germline, CDR1 WSHSY and CDR2 SAAADI. This CDR3 is 17 amino acids long. After removal of 0 bases from V and 7 bases from J, the junction contained 7 bases not matched to a gene. The CDR3 region has the DNA TGCGCCAGCAGTGAGTCGCTAGCGGGAGGGCCTTTTAATGAGCAGTTCTTC. This encodes CASSESLAGGPFNEQFF.

The chain combines TRBV5-6 with TRBJ1-3; 11 positions match TRBD1. Germline V gene data show CDR1 as SGHDT and CDR2 as YYEEEE. V shed 4 bases, J shed 3 bases, and the junction held 6 bases outside the gene matches. The CDR3 covers 16 residues. CDR3 loop: CASSTGQGAFGNTIYF. DNA of the CDR3: TGTGCCAGCAGCACTGGACAGGGGGCGTTTGGAAACACCATATATTTT.

The chain recombines TRBV10-3 with TRBJ1-4; D uncertain. The ends were cut back, 11 bases at V and 5 bases at J, with 9 bases in the middle. Germline CDR1 ENHRY, CDR2 SYGVKD. This CDR3 is built from 11 residues. The CDR3 coding sequence is TGTGCCGCAGGCCCAAATGAAAAACTGTTTTTT. It yields the protein CAAGPNEKLFF.

V is TRBV29-1 and J is TRBJ2-3, with D tentatively TRBD2 (5 bases). The CDR3 covers 14 residues. The ends were cut back, 7 bases at V and 1 base at J, with 15 bases in the middle. Per germline, CDR1 SQVTM and CDR2 ANQGSEA. The CDR3 DNA is TGCAGCGGGTCCGACCGGGGTGGCACAGATACGCAGTATTTT. This sequence encodes CSGSDRGGTDTQYF.

J is TRBJ2-7 and V is TRBV27; D is unclear. The CDR3 has 14 amino acids. From germline, CDR1 is MNHEY and CDR2 SMNVEV (reference sequence). V lost 3 bases and J lost 3, with 12 bases in between. CDR3 DNA sequence: TGTGCCAGCAGTTTCGCCCGGGCAATCTACGAGCAGTACTTC. This gives the protein CASSFARAIYEQYF.

The CDR3 DNA reads as TGTGCCGGGAGAACAGGGGGCGCCGATACGCAGTATTTT. This gives the protein CAGRTGGADTQYF. This sequence joins TRBV6-5 and TRBJ2-3; 9 bases are shared with TRBD1. V was pared by 11 bases and J by 6 bases, with 9 bases of the junction left unmatched. The germline V gene has CDR1 MNHEY and CDR2 SVGAGI. There are 13 residues in the CDR3.

The V and J genes are TRBV28 and TRBJ2-1, with 10 bases fitting TRBD1. V trimming: 4 bases; J trimming: 5 bases; junction bases outside the gene matches: 11. The CDR3 is 17 amino acids. The germline V gene encodes CDR1 MDHEN and CDR2 SYDVKM. The CDR3 DNA sequence: TGTGCCAGCAGTTCCCTTCCGGGACAGGGGACCCACAATGAGCAGTTCTTC. Translation: CASSSLPGQGTHNEQFF.

V and J are TRBV11-2 and TRBJ2-7; 7 nucleotides align to TRBD1. CDR1 and CDR2 (germline): SGHAT, FQNNGV. Unmatched junction bases numbered 5, after V lost 4 bases and J lost 2 bases. The CDR3 runs 14 residues. The CDR3 here is CASSSNRGPYEQYF. Here the CDR3 DNA reads TGTGCCAGCAGCTCAAACAGGGGTCCCTACGAGCAGTACTTC.

This clone has just one count. J is TRBJ1-1 and V is TRBV28; 7 nucleotides match TRBD1. J lost 10 bases, V lost 2 bases, and 4 bases had no gene match. The germline V gene encodes CDR1 MDHEN and CDR2 SYDVKM. This CDR3 has 12 residues. The CDR3 DNA is TGTGCCAGCAGTTTAAAGGCAGGGGGAGCTTTCTTT. Translated, it gives CASSLKAGGAFF.

The chain carries TRBV7-9 and TRBJ2-3; TRBD2 matches at 9 bases. The CDR3 is 19 amino acids. Germline loops: CDR1 SEHNR, CDR2 FQNEAQ (reference sequence). The ends lost 5 bases at V and 1 base at J; junction bases unmatched: 16. Here the CDR3 DNA reads TGTGCCAGCAGCCAGCCGACTAGCGGTCCCGGTGAAGGCACAGATACGCAGTATTTT. Translation: CASSQPTSGPGEGTDTQYF.

V gene TRBV5-3 combines with J gene TRBJ2-1, with TRBD2 as a possible D gene (6 bases). TRBV5-3 is treated as an ORF (open reading frame) with a function not yet certain. There are 18 residues in the CDR3. V was shortened by 5 bases and J by 1 base, with 22 bases between the two germline ends. For the CDR3, the DNA is TGTGCCAGAAGTTCTAGGGACTTGAAAAAACTTTCCTACAATGAGCAGTTCTTC. Encoded protein: CARSSRDLKKLSYNEQFF.

The chain uses TRBV27 and TRBJ2-1; no firm D call. The CDR3 sequence is 16 residues long. The germline CDR1 and CDR2 sequences are MNHEY and SMNVEV (reference sequence). Trimming stripped 1 base from V and 2 bases from J, with 12 bases between. CDR3 amino acids: CASSLFGSPTYNEQFF. CDR3 sequence (DNA): TGTGCCAGCAGTTTATTTGGCTCACCTACCTACAATGAGCAGTTCTTC.

The count of this clone is one. The chain employs TRBV28 and TRBJ1-5; maybe TRBD1 (6 bases). The germline V gene encodes CDR1 MDHEN and CDR2 SYDVKM. Trimming left V 2 bases short and J 2 bases short, with 10 bases between. The CDR3 spans 15 residues. This CDR3 reads CASSLRGGGNQPQHF. CDR3 bases: TGTGCCAGCAGTTTAAGAGGGGGTGGCAATCAGCCCCAGCATTTT. Full variable domain (missing parts from reference TRBV28 and TRBJ1-5): DVKVTQSSRYLVKRTGEKVFLECVQDMDHENMFWYRQDPGLGLRLIYFSYDVKMKEKGDIPEGYSVSREKKERFSLILESASTNQTSMYLCASSLRGGGNQPQHFGDGTRLSIL.

The chain is built from TRBV6-4 and TRBJ1-1; D possibly corresponds to TRBD1 (5 bases). CDR1 and CDR2 (germline): MRHNA, SNTAGT. This CDR3 spans 17 amino acids. The V end was cut by 6 bases, the J end by 1 base, with 21 bases between. CDR3 nucleotides: TGTGCCAGCAGCCCTTATAAACTCCAGGGTCCGAACACTGAAGCTTTCTTT. The encoded protein is CASSPYKLQGPNTEAFF.

The chain recombines TRBV5-1 with TRBJ1-6; D is unresolved. V lost 2 bases, J lost 9 bases, and 6 bases lay in between. Germline V CDR1 and CDR2: SGHRS, YFSETQ. The CDR3 runs to 12 residues. This CDR3 reads CASSFEGSPLHF. In DNA, the CDR3 is TGCGCCAGCAGCTTCGAGGGTTCACCCCTCCACTTT.

The V and J genes are TRBV28 and TRBJ1-6; D is undetermined. The V and J ends lost 2 bases and 0 bases respectively, with 11 bases between them. This CDR3 spans 17 amino acids. Germline V gives CDR1 MDHEN, CDR2 SYDVKM. DNA of the CDR3: TGTGCCAGCAGTTTACGTACAGAGAGCTCCTATAATTCACCCCTCCACTTT. Translating it yields CASSLRTESSYNSPLHF.

This sequence joins TRBV5-1 and TRBJ2-3; no clear D. Between the trimmed V and J ends, which lost 7 bases and 2 bases, there was a span of 11 bases. Germline V gives CDR1 SGHRS, CDR2 YFSETQ. The CDR3 runs 13 residues. CDR3 coding DNA: TGCGCCAGCCGCTCAAGGAACACAGATACGCAGTATTTT. Its protein is CASRSRNTDTQYF.

The genes are TRBV2 and TRBJ1-4; D not resolved. CDR3 length: 17 amino acids. From germline, CDR1 is SNHLY and CDR2 FYNNEI. With 7 bases removed from V and 0 bases from J, the gap between germline ends came to 18 bases. CDR3 nucleotides: TGTGCCAGCAACGTGGGCAGGCAGAGCGCAACTAATGAAAAACTGTTTTTT. Encoded protein: CASNVGRQSATNEKLFF.

The rearrangement joins TRBV4-2 to TRBJ1-2, with 9 bases aligning to TRBD1. Germline-derived CDR1 and CDR2 are LGHNA and YNFKEQ. V gave up 6 bases and J gave up 0 bases; unmatched junction bases: 5. The CDR3 consists of 15 residues. The CDR3, as DNA: TGTGCCAGCAGAGAACGACAGGGGGCTAACTATGGCTACACCTTC. Translated, it gives CASRERQGANYGYTF.